These 13 T cell receptor beta chains came from one sample sequenced in a study of vaccination effects on CD4 cells after COVID-19. These receptors have no known antigen. This table comes from immunoSEQ multiplex PCR, and its TCRdb copy is limited to in-frame clones, with some not included. Of tens of thousands of clones listed, about 66% are singletons. The ViraFEST assay expanded antigen-specific CD4+ T cells with viral peptide pools before sequencing. Scientists isolated CD4+ T cells after a roughly 10-day culture period ended. All study participants received two doses of BNT162b2 or mRNA-1273 vaccine. Source: CD4+ T cells from PBMCs cultured with SARS-CoV-2 spike peptides, taken after COVID-19 vaccination. Receptors were obtained from a human donor who received a COVID-19 vaccine.

The table lists this clone with a few counts. The chain links TRBV2 to TRBJ2-7; 8 positions match TRBD1. Looked up from germline, CDR1 is SNHLY and CDR2 is FYNNEI. The CDR3 runs to 16 residues. J was trimmed by 0 bases and V by 5 bases; bases with no gene match: 9. The CDR3 spells CASSNRAGTGSYEQYF. CDR3 DNA: TGTGCCAGCAGTAATCGGGCCGGGACAGGCTCCTACGAGCAGTACTTC.

V gene TRBV4-2 combines with J gene TRBJ1-1, with D tentatively TRBD1 (5 bases). CDR3 size: 16 residues. V was cut by 6 bases and J by 1 base, with 18 bases left in between. Germline CDR1 LGHNA, CDR2 YNFKEQ. The CDR3 DNA reads TGTGCCAGCAGTCCCTCCTCGTGGGACGGGAACACTGAAGCTTTCTTT. Translation: CASSPSSWDGNTEAFF.

The chain combines TRBV6-5 with TRBJ1-5; possible D gene TRBD1, 5 bases. The length of the CDR3 is 15 residues. The V and J ends lost 5 bases and 0 bases respectively, with 11 bases between them. Per the germline V gene, CDR1 is MNHEY and CDR2 is SVGAGI. CDR3 sequence: CASSRQYYSNQPQHF. The CDR3 DNA is TGTGCCAGCAGTAGACAGTACTATAGCAATCAGCCCCAGCATTTT.

This chain joins TRBV11-2 and TRBJ1-2, with 11 bases lining up with TRBD1. Germline trimming cut 6 bases from V and 8 bases from J; bases unmatched to any gene: 11. This CDR3 has 15 residues. The germline V gene has CDR1 SGHAT and CDR2 FQNNGV. The CDR3 DNA sequence: TGTGCCAGCAGACACCTCGGGACAGGGGGTTGGGGCTACACCTTC. As protein: CASRHLGTGGWGYTF. The whole variable domain, remainder taken from reference TRBV11-2 and TRBJ1-2, is EAGVAQSPRYKIIEKRQSVAFWCNPISGHATLYWYQQILGQGPKLLIQFQNNGVVDDSQLPKDRFSAERLKGVDSTLKIQPAKLEDSAVYLCASRHLGTGGWGYTFGSGTRLTVV.

CDR3 region: CASTPDNTYEQYF. Written as DNA, the CDR3 is TGTGCCAGCACGCCGGACAATACCTACGAGCAGTACTTC. J is TRBJ2-7 and V is TRBV6-5; possible D gene TRBD1, 5 bases. Germline CDR1 reads MNHEY; CDR2 reads SVGAGI. The CDR3 extends over 13 amino acids. V was clipped by 7 bases and J by 2 bases, with 12 bases between them.

In its sample, this clone was seen a few times. The genes are TRBV5-1 and TRBJ2-7, with no clear D. The V gene's germline CDR1 is SGHRS and CDR2 YFSETQ. V was trimmed by 5 bases and J by 4 bases, leaving 16 bases between them. The CDR3 is made up of 14 amino acids. This chain's CDR3 is CASRVGVRTYEQYF. In nucleotides, the CDR3 is TGCGCCAGCAGAGTAGGAGTTAGGACGTACGAGCAGTACTTC.

The rearrangement joins TRBV3-1 (or the pseudogene TRBV3-2) to TRBJ1-1, with 9 bases identical to TRBD1. Losses at the gene ends were 6 bases for V and 5 bases for J; bases not matched to a gene: 4. CDR3 length equals 13 residues. Germline V gives CDR1 LGHDT, CDR2 YNNKEL (reference sequence). The CDR3 region is CASRGTGRTEAFF. CDR3 in DNA: TGTGCCAGCAGGGGGACAGGGCGGACTGAAGCTTTCTTT.

This chain connects TRBV18 to TRBJ1-2; the D gene is possibly TRBD1 (5 bases). The V and J ends lost 4 bases and 5 bases respectively, with 11 bases between them. CDR3 size: 13 residues. Germline CDR1 KGHSH, CDR2 LQKENI. The CDR3 is CASSQDSRYGYTF. The CDR3 bases are TGTGCCAGCTCACAAGACAGCCGGTATGGCTACACCTTC.

The chain employs TRBV5-1 and TRBJ2-6; D call uncertain. The length of the CDR3 is 16 residues. In germline, CDR1 is SGHRS, CDR2 YFSETQ. V was trimmed by 4 bases and J by 4 bases, leaving 15 bases between them. Here the CDR3 DNA reads TGCGCCAGCAGCGCCCGACCCAACCCCGGGGCCAACGTCCTGACTTTC. Amino acid sequence: CASSARPNPGANVLTF.

This rearrangement joins TRBV10-3 to TRBJ2-7, with a possible D match to TRBD2 (5 bases). V was shortened by 3 bases and J by 0 bases, with 12 bases between the two germline ends. This CDR3 has 15 residues. Germline CDR1 reads ENHRY; CDR2 reads SYGVKD. CDR3 in amino acids: CAISDEGRSSYEQYF. The DNA of the CDR3 is TGTGCCATCAGTGACGAGGGCCGGAGCTCCTACGAGCAGTACTTC.

The table lists this clone with a few counts. The gene calls are TRBV4-1 and TRBJ1-3, with D tentatively TRBD1 (6 bases). The CDR3 covers 17 residues. Looked up from germline, CDR1 is MGHRA and CDR2 is YSYEKL. With 1 base removed from V and 0 bases from J, the gap between germline ends came to 13 bases. CDR3 in DNA: TGCGCCAGCAGCCAAGGCGCACAGGGAAACTCTGGAAACACCATATATTTT. Protein sequence: CASSQGAQGNSGNTIYF.

The chain carries TRBV21-1 and TRBJ2-3; the table's D call, TRBD1, has no DNA check behind it. TRBV21-1 corresponds to a pseudogene. The CDR3 spans 16 residues. CDR3 coding DNA: TGTGCCAGCTATCAAACTTTCAGGGGGCCGACAGATACGCAGTATTTT. This sequence encodes CASYQTFRGPTDTQYF.

The chain has TRBV2 and TRBJ1-1; perhaps TRBD1 as D (6 bases). The V gene lost 5 bases and the J gene lost 7 bases, with 14 bases spanning the gap. The CDR3 length is 13 residues. CDR1 SNHLY and CDR2 FYNNEI come from the germline V gene. This chain's CDR3 is CASSKAGGREAFF. The CDR3, as DNA: TGTGCCAGCAGTAAGGCGGGGGGGCGTGAAGCTTTCTTT.